This paragraph covers one T cell receptor (beta chain) sequence. Its antigen is not yet known. Base qualities were left out, and no much larger clone turns up one base away. Via the germline V gene (reference sequence), CDR1 is MNHNY and CDR2 SVGAGI. CDR3 length: 14 amino acids, cysteine to phenylalanine. Only the CDR3 DNA stays, 42 bases, in frame from base 1. V is pared back by 2 bases and J by 5 bases, with 12 bases lying between the germline termini. Healthy HIV-negative adults with no recently reported acute infections or vaccinations were included as donors. Only Caucasian adults living in Nashville, Tennessee, USA were represented among the donors. Magnetic negative selection was used to enrich CD4+ T cells, after which naive cells were positively selected on CD45RA and the negative fraction became the memory subset. Blood was obtained by leukapheresis, after which PBMCs were separated by Ficoll-Histopaque density gradient centrifugation and cryopreserved in liquid nitrogen vapor phase. Analytical flow cytometry was used to check the purity and quantity of each magnetically sorted T cell population. Genomic DNA was isolated from each sorted fraction and quantified by UV absorbance on a Nanodrop 2000c.

This specimen belongs to a study of shared clonotypes between healthy human individuals (dated by TCRdb to 2020 to 2021). About the full investigation: Three men and two women, aged 18 to 49 years, made up the cohort. For each donor, CD4 naive and CD4 memory were each run on three plates, CD8 naive on two plates, and CD8 memory on one plate. To estimate repertoire size and how much clonotype sharing occurs between individuals, the study deeply sequenced the blood TCR repertoires of several healthy adults. To increase sequencing depth and limit assay-specific biases, different laboratories used diverse techniques to prepare libraries and sequence TCR repertoires. Each donor's leukapheresis produced roughly between about 0.9 and 9.5 billion PBMCs.

Using the deep immunoSEQ assay, TCR CDR3 regions were amplified from genomic DNA by multiplex PCR. Extracted genomic DNA from each cell subset was distributed evenly across all wells of several immunoSEQ 96-well plates, and each plate was treated as a replicate. Each replicate PCR for sorted subsets received 150 to 250 ng genomic DNA, equal to about 30,000 T cell genomes. Purified libraries were quantified with a Qubit 3.0 fluorometer, sized on a Bioanalyzer 2100, and re-quantified with the KAPA Library Quantification kit. A separate single-read 150-cycle Illumina NextSeq 550 flow cell was used to sequence each immunoSEQ 96-well plate. In the original analysis: Because the immunoSEQ output included only junctional sequences and no quality scores, the filtering could not be the same as the filtering used for full-length reads. To assign V/J genes and CDR3, sequences were annotated against IMGT germline references using PyIR, a Python wrapper for IgBLAST v1.9. Reads were filtered out if the reads had weak V/J assignments (E-value above 1e-6), no CDR3, stop codons, out-of-frame junctions, or ambiguous translated residues. V3J clonotypes were defined as sequences sharing the same inferred V gene, J gene, and CDR3 amino acid sequence. To compute the percentage overlap between repertoires, the number of shared unique clonotypes was divided by the size of the smaller repertoire. Richness of each repertoire was evaluated using RTK rarefaction, the Chao1 estimator, and Recon v2.1 estimates of unobserved clonotypes. Generation probabilities for all TCRbeta clonotypes obtained by the gDNA method from a few donors were computed using OLGA. The immuneACCESS repertoire file appears here via TCRdb, limited to in-frame rearrangements. These files lack a portion of the clones; in checked studies, under half of the deficit traces to unresolved V genes, and the cause of the others is not known. V, J and clone size were drawn from that table, and D and trimming were deduced from the DNA. The sample has more than 2 million clones on record, approximately 94% of them singletons. In total, the top ten clones hold approximately 0.13% of the sample.

The investigation overall reported the following: Clonotypes shared by all four sorted-subset donors showed higher generation probabilities than non-shared clonotypes. Only blood was sampled, and tissue TCR repertoires likely differ from those in blood. Roughly 5% of naive CD4, 3.5% of naive CD8, approximately 2.2% of memory CD4, and approximately 0.4% of memory CD8 clonotypes were shared across several donors. Incomplete sequencing was indicated by rarefaction of sorted-subset datasets, despite the large sequencing depth. Pairwise subsampling indicated that sequencing depth was expected to affect the degree of clonotype sharing among donors. Naive subsets generally had larger estimated clonotype richness than memory subsets did. Because the study included a small number of donors, the genetic and exposure-history diversity represented was limited.

This clonotype was sampled from a man aged 18 to 35 in good health. Source material: naive CD4+ T cells sorted from blood. The cell subset or site label on this specimen signifies: CD45RA+ positively selected. The chain is assembled from TRBV6-6 and TRBJ1-2, with TRBD1 tentatively as D gene (5 bases match). The nucleotide sequence reads as follows: TGTGCCAGCAGTTACGGTGGGGGGGAGTATGGCTACACCTTC. Its translation is CASSYGGGEYGYTF.